Listed here is a single T cell receptor (beta chain). Its antigen remains unidentified. In germline, CDR1 is KGHSH, CDR2 LQKENI. Trimming pared 3 bases from V and 9 bases from J, leaving 21 bases between. The CDR3 loop spans 16 amino acids. These data belong to a study of cytomegalovirus exposure and HLA in healthy donors. General study points: The authors judged a highly shared variant cluster likely a sequencing artifact.

The PCR ran on 60 Vbeta and 13 Jbeta primers. The table came from immunoSEQ multiplex PCR; TCRdb's copy has only in-frame clones and leaves some out. The sample consists of approximately 200,000 clones, 70% to 80% of them appearing once. The sequence derives from a woman in her thirties in good health and CMV-seropositive. Input material: PBMCs. The rearrangement links TRBV18 to TRBJ2-1; D unclear. Here the CDR3 reads CASSPRGAGAITEQFF. The CDR3 bases are TGTGCCAGCTCACCTCGAGGTGCCGGTGCAATAACTGAGCAGTTCTTC.